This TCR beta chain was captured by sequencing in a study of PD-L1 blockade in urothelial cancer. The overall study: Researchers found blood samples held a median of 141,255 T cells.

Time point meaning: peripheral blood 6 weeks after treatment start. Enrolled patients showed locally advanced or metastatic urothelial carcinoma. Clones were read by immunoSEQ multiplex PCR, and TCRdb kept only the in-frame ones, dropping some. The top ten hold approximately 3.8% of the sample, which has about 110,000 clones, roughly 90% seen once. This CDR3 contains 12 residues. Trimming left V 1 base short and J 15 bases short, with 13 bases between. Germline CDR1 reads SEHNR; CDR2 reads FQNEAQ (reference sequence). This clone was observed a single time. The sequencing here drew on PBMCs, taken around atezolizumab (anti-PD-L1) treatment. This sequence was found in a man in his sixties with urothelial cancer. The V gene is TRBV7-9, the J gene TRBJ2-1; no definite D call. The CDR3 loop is CASSLVATQLFF. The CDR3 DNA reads TGTGCCAGCAGCTTAGTAGCAACTCAGTTGTTCTTC.